The 5 T cell receptor beta chains below were found in one sample sequenced in a study of T cells in Graves' hyperthyroidism and ophthalmopathy. Regions amplified from RNA transcripts were the TCR beta CDR3 regions. HTBI primers drove first-round RT-PCR of the TCR CDR3. Using its own MiXCR run on the multiplex PCR reads, TCRdb lists one record per CDR3 protein. The sample records about 480,000 distinct CDR3 sequences, approximately 15% being singletons. The sequencing sample was made of blood. The receptors shown here come from a woman in her late teens or twenties with Graves' hyperthyroidism.

As regards this clonotype: Because it lacks the conserved phenylalanine or tryptophan at the end, this CDR3 is likely a read error. DNA of the CDR3: TGTGCCAGCAGTTTCGGGGCCAATGAGCAGTTCCTC. It codes for CASSFGANEQFL. The chain uses TRBV28 and TRBJ2-1; the D gene could be TRBD1 or TRBD2 (5 bases each). The CDR3 is 12 residues long. The germline V gene encodes CDR1 MDHEN and CDR2 SYDVKM. The germline V and J ends were trimmed by 3 bases and 6 bases, with 6 bases remaining between them.

This clonotype was detected only a few times. V gene TRBV7-9 combines with J gene TRBJ2-2; 7 bases agree with TRBD1. The germline V gene has CDR1 SEHNR and CDR2 FQNEAQ (reference sequence). The trim removed 3 bases at V and 1 base at J, leaving 5 bases unmatched. This CDR3 is built from 16 residues. The CDR3 region has the DNA TGTGCCAGCAGCTTGAGGGGGCTAAGGAACACCGGGGAGCTGTTTTTT. This translates into CASSLRGLRNTGELFF.

This clonotype has at least ten counts. CDR3 in amino acids: CASSLGSGMSGYTF. CDR3 nucleotide sequence: TGTGCCAGCAGCTTAGGGTCGGGGATGAGTGGCTACACCTTC. This sequence joins TRBV11-2 and TRBJ1-2; D not resolved. Deletions cut 1 base from V and 7 bases from J, with 13 bases between. Germline CDR1 SGHAT, CDR2 FQNNGV. CDR3 length equals 14 residues.

This clonotype was counted many times. This rearrangement joins TRBV12-3 or TRBV12-4 to TRBJ2-5, with D maybe TRBD1 (5 bases). V lost 5 bases, J lost 0 bases, and 13 bases lay in between. The CDR3 has 15 residues. DNA of the CDR3: TGTGCCAGCAGTACAACCGACAGATACCAAGAGACCCAGTACTTC. The encoded protein is CASSTTDRYQETQYF.

The chain employs TRBV28 and TRBJ2-7, with 13 bases fitting TRBD2. Trimming removed 1 base from V and 1 base from J; junction bases left unmatched: 10. The CDR3 totals 19 residues. CDR1 is MDHEN, CDR2 SYDVKM, per germline. The chain's CDR3 is CASSLLRWTSGSSSYEQYF. CDR3 bases: TGTGCCAGCAGTTTATTGCGCTGGACTAGCGGGAGTTCTTCCTACGAGCAGTACTTC.